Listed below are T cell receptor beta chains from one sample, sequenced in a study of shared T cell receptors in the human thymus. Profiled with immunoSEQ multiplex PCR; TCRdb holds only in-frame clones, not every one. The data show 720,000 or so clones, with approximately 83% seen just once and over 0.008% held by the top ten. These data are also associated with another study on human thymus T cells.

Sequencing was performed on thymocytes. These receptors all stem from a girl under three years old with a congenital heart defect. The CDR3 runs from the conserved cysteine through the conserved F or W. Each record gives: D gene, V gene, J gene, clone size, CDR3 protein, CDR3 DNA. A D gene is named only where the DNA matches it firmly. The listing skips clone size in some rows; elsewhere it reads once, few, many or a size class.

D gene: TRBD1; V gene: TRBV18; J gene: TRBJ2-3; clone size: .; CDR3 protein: CASSPNFRDRDTQYF; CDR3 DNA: TGTGCCAGCTCACCTAATTTCCGGGACAGAGATACGCAGTATTTT
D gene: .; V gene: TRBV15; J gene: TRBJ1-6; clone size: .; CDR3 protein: CATSRGGSSYNSPLHF; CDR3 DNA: TGTGCCACCAGCAGAGGCGGGAGCTCCTATAATTCCCCCCTCCACTTT
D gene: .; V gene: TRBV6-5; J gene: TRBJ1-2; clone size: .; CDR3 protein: CASSYSRGHNVHGYTF; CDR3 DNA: TGTGCCAGCAGTTACTCCCGGGGACATAACGTCCATGGCTACACCTTC
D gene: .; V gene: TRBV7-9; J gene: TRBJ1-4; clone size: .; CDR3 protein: CASSLYDRPKGDNEKLFF; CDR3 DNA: TGTGCCAGCAGCTTATATGACCGACCCAAAGGGGATAATGAAAAACTGTTTTTT
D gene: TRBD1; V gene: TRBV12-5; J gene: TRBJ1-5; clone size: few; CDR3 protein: CASGRDRGRSRQPQHF; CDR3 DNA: TGTGCTAGTGGACGCGACAGGGGGCGGTCTCGACAGCCCCAGCATTTT
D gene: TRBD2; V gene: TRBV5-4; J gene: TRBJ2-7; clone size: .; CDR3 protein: CASSPTSGPHEQYF; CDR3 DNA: TGTGCCAGCAGCCCGACTAGCGGACCCCACGAGCAGTACTTC
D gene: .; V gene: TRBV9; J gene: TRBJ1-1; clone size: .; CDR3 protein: CASSVVVAPGNTEAFF; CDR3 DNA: TGTGCCAGCAGCGTAGTAGTAGCGCCAGGAAACACTGAAGCTTTCTTT
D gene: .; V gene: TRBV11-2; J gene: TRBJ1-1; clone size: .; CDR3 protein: CASSPRTPGHHMNTEAFF; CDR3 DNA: TGTGCCAGCAGCCCTCGAACCCCGGGACACCACATGAACACTGAAGCTTTCTTT
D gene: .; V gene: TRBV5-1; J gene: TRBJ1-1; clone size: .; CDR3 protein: CASSRGGSDTEAFF; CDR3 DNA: TGCGCCAGCAGCAGGGGGGGGTCCGACACTGAAGCTTTCTTT
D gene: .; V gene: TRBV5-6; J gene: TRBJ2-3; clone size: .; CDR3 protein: CASFLRDSNTDTQYF; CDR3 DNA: TGTGCCAGCTTCCTCCGGGATTCAAACACAGATACGCAGTATTTT
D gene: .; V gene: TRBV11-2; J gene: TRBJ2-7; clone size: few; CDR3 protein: CASSPRYEQYF; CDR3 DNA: TGTGCCAGCAGCCCCCGCTACGAGCAGTACTTC
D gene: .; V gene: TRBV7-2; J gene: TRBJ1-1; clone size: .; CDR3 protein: CASSPRRGLTEAFF; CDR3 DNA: TGTGCCAGCAGCCCCCGCAGAGGGCTCACTGAAGCTTTCTTT
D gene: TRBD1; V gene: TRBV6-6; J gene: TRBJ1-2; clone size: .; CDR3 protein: CAIRGQEDGYTF; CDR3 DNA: TGTGCCATTAGGGGGCAGGAGGATGGCTACACCTTC
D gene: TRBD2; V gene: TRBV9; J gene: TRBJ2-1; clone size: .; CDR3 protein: CASSPVPLAGGVSSYNEQFF; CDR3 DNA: TGTGCCAGCAGCCCAGTTCCACTAGCGGGGGGGGTGAGCTCCTACAATGAGCAGTTCTTC
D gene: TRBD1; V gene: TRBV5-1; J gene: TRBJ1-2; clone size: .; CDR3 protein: CASRLQGGQTYGYTF; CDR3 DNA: TGCGCCAGCAGGCTACAGGGGGGACAGACCTATGGCTACACCTTC
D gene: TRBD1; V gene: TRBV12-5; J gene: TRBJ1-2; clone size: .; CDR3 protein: CASGPSGTGISGYTF; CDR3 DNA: TGTGCTAGTGGTCCTTCCGGGACAGGGATTAGTGGCTACACCTTC
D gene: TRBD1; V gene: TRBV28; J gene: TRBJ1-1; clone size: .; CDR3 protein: CASRGRDRNTEAFF; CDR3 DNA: TGTGCCAGCAGGGGCCGGGACAGGAACACTGAAGCTTTCTTT
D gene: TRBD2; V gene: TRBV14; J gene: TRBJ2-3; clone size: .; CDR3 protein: CASSPYYMGLAGSPDTQYF; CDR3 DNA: TGTGCCAGCAGCCCATACTACATGGGACTAGCGGGTTCCCCAGATACGCAGTATTTT
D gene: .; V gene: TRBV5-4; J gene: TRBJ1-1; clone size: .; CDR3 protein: CASSLWTGEDTEAFF; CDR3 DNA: TGTGCCAGCAGCTTGTGGACGGGGGAGGACACTGAAGCTTTCTTT
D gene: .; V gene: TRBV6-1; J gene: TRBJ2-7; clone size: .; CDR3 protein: CASSLDTTNSYEQYF; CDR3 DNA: TGTGCCAGCAGCCTGGACACAACAAACTCCTACGAGCAGTACTTC
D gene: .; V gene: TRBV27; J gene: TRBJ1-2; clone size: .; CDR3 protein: CASSHYGANYGYTF; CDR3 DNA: TGTGCCAGCAGCCATTACGGGGCTAACTATGGCTACACCTTC
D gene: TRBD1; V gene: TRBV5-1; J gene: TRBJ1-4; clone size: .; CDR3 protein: CASSPRTGENEKLFF; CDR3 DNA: TGCGCCAGCAGCCCGAGGACAGGAGAGAATGAAAAACTGTTTTTT
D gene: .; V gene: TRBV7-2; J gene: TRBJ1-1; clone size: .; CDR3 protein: CASSLQTGYVRMNTEAFF; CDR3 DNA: TGTGCCAGCAGCTTACAAACAGGGTATGTTCGGATGAACACTGAAGCTTTCTTT
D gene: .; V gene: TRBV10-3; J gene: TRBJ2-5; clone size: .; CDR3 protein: CAISPETSQGQETQYF; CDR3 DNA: TGTGCCATCAGTCCCGAGACTAGTCAAGGCCAAGAGACCCAGTACTTC
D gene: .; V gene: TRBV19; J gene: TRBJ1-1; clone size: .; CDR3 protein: CASSIPSQGSRGEAFF; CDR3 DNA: TGTGCCAGTAGTATACCATCACAGGGTAGTAGAGGTGAAGCTTTCTTT
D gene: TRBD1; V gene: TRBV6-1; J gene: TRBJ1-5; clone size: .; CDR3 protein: CASLDRVNQPQHF; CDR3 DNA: TGTGCCAGCCTAGACAGGGTAAATCAGCCCCAGCATTTT
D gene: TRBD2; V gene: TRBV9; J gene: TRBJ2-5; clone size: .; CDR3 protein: CASSVASTGGQETQYF; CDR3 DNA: TGTGCCAGCAGCGTAGCGAGCACGGGAGGACAAGAGACCCAGTACTTC
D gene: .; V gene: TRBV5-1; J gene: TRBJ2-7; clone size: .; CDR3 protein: CASSSRRQDSYEQYF; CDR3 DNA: TGCGCCAGCAGCTCGCGAAGACAGGATTCCTACGAGCAGTACTTC